This T cell receptor beta chain was captured in a study of OX40 agonist ivuxolimab in advanced cancers. Study-level information: The patients got ivuxolimab, which is an agonistic anti-OX40 (CD134) antibody. Aged roughly 23 to 90 with a mean of about 63 years, they were almost 85% male. Broader study findings: At 0.1 to 3.0 mg/kg and by week 6, clonal expansion occurred in CD4+ and CD8+ blood T cells.

Note on this clone: Its target is unknown.

Repertoires were generated with immunoSEQ multiplex PCR, while TCRdb's copy carries only in-frame clones and drops some. The data hold approximately 81,000 clones, with 86% observed a single time. The TCR was taken from an adult with an advanced solid tumor such as melanoma, head and neck, liver or kidney cancer. This specimen consisted of CD4+ or CD8+ T cells sorted from blood, obtained in a trial of the OX40 agonist ivuxolimab.

The CDR3 DNA sequence: TGTGCCTGGAGTGCCGGGACCTACTTGGGCACAGATACGCAGTATTTT. Its translation: CAWSAGTYLGTDTQYF. The J gene is TRBJ2-3, the V gene TRBV30; perhaps D is TRBD1 or TRBD2 (5 bases each). The germline CDR1 and CDR2 sequences are GTSNPN and SVGIG (reference sequence). The V end lost 1 base, the J end lost 1 base, and 15 bases lay between the germline ends. This CDR3 comprises 16 residues.